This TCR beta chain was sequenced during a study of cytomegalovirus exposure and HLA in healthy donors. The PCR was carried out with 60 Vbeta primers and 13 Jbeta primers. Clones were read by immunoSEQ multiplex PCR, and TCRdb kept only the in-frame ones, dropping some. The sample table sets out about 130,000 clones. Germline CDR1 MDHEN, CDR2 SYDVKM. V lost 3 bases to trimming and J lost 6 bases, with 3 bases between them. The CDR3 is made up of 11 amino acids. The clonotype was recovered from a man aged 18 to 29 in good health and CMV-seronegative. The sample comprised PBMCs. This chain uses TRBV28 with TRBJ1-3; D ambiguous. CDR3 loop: CASSFKNTIYF. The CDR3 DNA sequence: TGTGCCAGCAGTTTCAAAAACACCATATATTTT.